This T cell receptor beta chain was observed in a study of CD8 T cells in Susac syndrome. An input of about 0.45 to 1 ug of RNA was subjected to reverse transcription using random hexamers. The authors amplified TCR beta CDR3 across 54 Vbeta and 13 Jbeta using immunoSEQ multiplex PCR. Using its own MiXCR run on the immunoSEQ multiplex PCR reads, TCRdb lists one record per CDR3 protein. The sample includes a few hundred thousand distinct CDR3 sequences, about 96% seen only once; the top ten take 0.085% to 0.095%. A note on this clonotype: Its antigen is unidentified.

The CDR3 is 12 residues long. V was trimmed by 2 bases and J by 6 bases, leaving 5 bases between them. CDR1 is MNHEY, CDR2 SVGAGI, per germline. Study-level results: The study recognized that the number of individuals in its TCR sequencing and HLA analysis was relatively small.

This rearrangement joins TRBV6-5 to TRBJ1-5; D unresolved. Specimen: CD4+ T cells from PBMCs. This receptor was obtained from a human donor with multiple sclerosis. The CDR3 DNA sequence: TGTGCCAGCAGTTACGCCGGTCAGCCCCAGCATTTT. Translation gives CASSYAGQPQHF.